The T cell receptor (beta chain) described here comes from a study of post-analysis software for immune sequencing data. Study overall: Some patients lacked subtype; others had relapsing-remitting, secondary progressive or progressive-relapsing disease. Broader study findings: Multiple sclerosis patients showed significantly lower normalized Chao1 diversity than controls did. Roughly five TRBV segments appeared more often in patients than in controls, and TRBV5-6, TRBV5-1 and TRBV20-1 were among these. F measure showed strong co-clustering of same-batch samples.

Unique molecular identifiers had been added to the TCR beta cDNA libraries. TCRdb re-called the PCR reads with MiXCR, one entry per CDR3 protein. The table records 350,000 to 450,000 distinct CDR3 sequences, less than 35% of them present only once. Trimming stripped 6 bases from V and 6 bases from J, with 17 bases between. This CDR3 region has 14 residues. As for this clonotype: Its specificity is not known.

This TCR came from a girl aged 5 to 17 with multiple sclerosis. This rearrangement joins TRBV12-3 or TRBV12-4 to TRBJ1-1; TRBD1 might be the D (5 bases). The source material was blood. CDR3 region: CASSFDGGGSEAFF. The CDR3 nucleotides read TGTGCCAGCAGCTTCGACGGGGGAGGGTCTGAAGCTTTCTTT.